This TCR beta chain was captured by sequencing in a study of patients and donors after allogeneic stem cell transplantation. This CDR3 spans 12 amino acids. From germline, CDR1 is DFQATT and CDR2 SNEGSKA (reference sequence). After removal of 6 bases from V and 2 bases from J, the junction contained 4 bases not matched to a gene. This clonotype turned up a few times. From the RT-PCR reads, TCRdb called clonotypes with MiXCR, one entry per CDR3 protein. The sample consists of approximately 99,000 distinct CDR3 sequences, 35% of them appearing once. The source is a human donor who was either an allogeneic HSCT recipient or a stem cell or donor lymphocyte infusion donor (not recorded which). It is not recorded whose cells these are; they may come from a transplant donor. The rearrangement uses TRBV20-1 and TRBJ2-7; 7 nucleotides match TRBD2. The sequencing sample was made of blood, either unsorted or a sorted T cell fraction (not recorded which). This CDR3 is CSAAGETYEQYF. CDR3 nucleotide sequence: TGCAGTGCCGCGGGGGAGACCTACGAGCAGTACTTC.